One and the same sample provided the 13 T cell receptor beta chains below, sequenced in a study of T-cell reconstitution after alpha-beta-depleted transplantation in children listed by TCRdb under 2016. According to the study, the label for this sample's treatment or condition signals: allogeneic hematopoietic cell transplantation with graft depleted of TCRalphabeta T cells and CD19 B cells. Preparation of the library involved PCR. Sequencing instrument: Illumina HiSeq 2500. TCR library preparation used molecular barcoding, with unique molecular identifiers applied to normalize quantification of the TCRbeta repertoire. In-frame beta chains were kept once TCRdb had trimmed the public reads at Q25 with fastp and called clones with MiXCR. Each record represents a unique CDR3 protein, reported with the most common genes and DNA among its rows. The sample profile shows about 200,000 distinct CDR3 sequences; about 8.7% of them were found once. The top ten clonotypes cover about 40% of the sample.

This sample comprised PBMCs, mostly from graft donor cells, obtained 360 days after TCRalphabeta/CD19-depleted stem cell transplant. The receptors derive from a male patient between 2 and 10 years old who had a stem cell transplant for acute myeloid leukemia, so the T cells may come from the graft donor.

There are many counts of this clonotype. The chain uses TRBV25-1 and TRBJ1-4; D gene ambiguous. The V and J ends lost 0 bases and 7 bases respectively, with 9 bases between them. The V gene's germline CDR1 is MGHDK and CDR2 SYGVNS. The CDR3 is 14 residues long. The CDR3 reads CASSEYGLLEKLFF. Written as DNA, the CDR3 is TGTGCCAGCAGTGAATATGGACTACTTGAAAAACTGTTTTTT.

A note on this clonotype: The junction departs from germline at one end; a sequencing error may be responsible. The chain employs TRBV3-1 and TRBJ1-1, with D possibly matching TRBD1 (6 bases). The CDR3 is 15 residues long. CDR1 and CDR2 (germline): LGHDT, YNNKEL (reference sequence). CDR3 in DNA: TGTGCCAGCAGATACACAGGGAACCCGAACACTGAAGCTTCCTTT. Translation gives CASRYTGNPNTEASF.

This clonotype was detected ten times or more. The chain has TRBV20-1 and TRBJ2-1; D is tentatively TRBD1 or TRBD2 (5 bases each). Trimming cost V 5 bases and J 4 bases, with 12 bases left between them. The CDR3 has 13 residues. Germline-derived CDR1 and CDR2 are DFQATT and SNEGSKA (reference sequence). The CDR3: CSAAGTKYNEQFF. CDR3 sequence (DNA): TGCAGTGCTGCCGGGACCAAATACAATGAGCAGTTCTTC.

This clonotype came up many times. The V and J genes are TRBV5-1 and TRBJ1-5, with D tentatively TRBD1 (6 bases). This CDR3 has 15 residues. The V end was cut by 0 bases, the J end by 3 bases, with 10 bases between. The germline gives CDR1 SGHRS, CDR2 YFSETQ. CDR3 DNA: TGCGCCAGCAGCTTGGGGGGGGCTGACAATCAGCCCCAGCATTTT. It yields the protein CASSLGGADNQPQHF.

This clonotype was seen ten or more times. The rearrangement uses TRBV12-3 or TRBV12-4 and TRBJ1-1; no reliable D call. The V gene lost 7 bases and the J gene lost 5 bases, with 11 bases spanning the gap. The CDR3 extends over 12 amino acids. The CDR3 spells CASTPWQTEAFF. CDR3 nucleotides: TGTGCCAGCACCCCTTGGCAGACTGAAGCTTTCTTT.

This clonotype has a count of ten or more. The J gene is TRBJ2-1, the V gene TRBV20-1; 14 bases map to TRBD2. The CDR3 runs to 14 residues. V lost 3 bases to trimming and J lost 8 bases; unmatched junction nucleotides: 3. CDR1 and CDR2 from the germline V gene are DFQATT and SNEGSKA (reference sequence). CDR3 nucleotides: TGCAGTGCTAGCCGGACTAGCGGGAGGCATGAGCAGTTCTTC. Amino acids: CSASRTSGRHEQFF.

This clonotype has just a few counts. The J gene is TRBJ2-4, the V gene TRBV12-3 or TRBV12-4; TRBD2 aligns across 9 bases. This CDR3 spans 20 amino acids. V trimming: 7 bases; J trimming: 0 bases; junction bases outside the gene matches: 19. As DNA, the CDR3 is TGTGCCAGCACCCACTATCGCGGGGGGGCGGGCCTCTTAGCCAAAAACATTCAGTACTTC. It yields the protein CASTHYRGGAGLLAKNIQYF.

The chain joins TRBV12-3 or TRBV12-4 to TRBJ1-5; D uncertain. The length of the CDR3 is 12 residues. V was trimmed by 5 bases and J by 5 bases, leaving 7 bases between them. CDR3 region: CASSPGYQPQHF. The CDR3 bases are TGTGCCAGCAGTCCCGGTTATCAGCCCCAGCATTTT.

This clonotype was detected only a few times. V and J are TRBV10-3 and TRBJ2-1; TRBD1 aligns across 7 bases. CDR1 and CDR2 (germline): ENHRY, SYGVKD. The CDR3 has 16 amino acids. The trim removed 2 bases at V and 7 bases at J, leaving 11 bases unmatched. The CDR3 bases are TGTGCCATCAGTGAGGGGGACAGAGTTAGGGTTAATGAGCAGTTCTTC. Encoded protein: CAISEGDRVRVNEQFF.

This chain connects TRBV4-2 to TRBJ1-5, with TRBD1 identical over 9 bases. This CDR3 region has 17 residues. CDR1 and CDR2 (germline): LGHNA, YNFKEQ. V lost 5 bases, J lost 3 bases, and 11 bases stayed unmatched. The CDR3 DNA reads as TGTGCCAGCAGCAAGGGACAGGGCTTTGTTCACAATCAGCCCCAGCATTTT. Amino acids: CASSKGQGFVHNQPQHF.

The genes are TRBV5-1 and TRBJ1-1; D is perhaps TRBD1 (5 bases). CDR1 SGHRS and CDR2 YFSETQ come from the germline V gene. The CDR3 is made up of 12 amino acids. V lost 7 bases and J 5 bases, leaving 12 bases between the germline ends. CDR3 amino acids: CASSDSRTEAFF. CDR3 nucleotide sequence: TGCGCCAGCTCCGACAGTAGGACTGAAGCTTTCTTT.

This clonotype was seen more than once but under ten times. The V gene is TRBV29-1, the J gene TRBJ1-1; 7 bases match TRBD1. Per germline, CDR1 SQVTM and CDR2 ANQGSEA. The V and J ends lost 5 bases and 0 bases, in that order; junction bases with no gene match: 12. This CDR3 is built from 16 residues. The CDR3 sequence: CSVMKRDRIMNTEAFF. The CDR3 coding sequence is TGCAGCGTTATGAAGCGGGACAGAATAATGAACACTGAAGCTTTCTTT.

This clonotype was observed a few times. This rearrangement joins TRBV5-1 to TRBJ2-3, with TRBD2 as a possible D gene (5 bases). Germline lookup yields CDR1 SGHRS and CDR2 YFSETQ. The CDR3 totals 15 residues. With 0 bases removed from V and 6 bases from J, the gap between germline ends came to 14 bases. The CDR3: CASSLEASRRDTQYF. The CDR3 region has the DNA TGCGCCAGCAGCTTGGAGGCTAGCCGTCGGGATACGCAGTATTTT.